This T cell receptor beta chain was identified during a study of control samples from healthy donors and cancer patients. Some clones are missing from TCRdb's copy, which holds only in-frame ones; the method was immunoSEQ multiplex PCR. The sample shows fewer than 20,000 clones, about 82% of them seen only once. CDR1 and CDR2 from the germline V gene are LGHNA and YSLEER. The CDR3 extends over 15 amino acids. Deletions cut 0 bases from V and 2 bases from J, with 11 bases between. The V and J genes are TRBV4-3 and TRBJ2-7; D might be TRBD2 (6 bases). The sequencing input was PBMCs. This sequence was found in a woman between 70 and 85 years old with colorectal cancer. CDR3 coding DNA: TGCGCCAGCAGCCAAGAGACGGGGGTCGCCTACGAGCAGTACTTC. Translating gives CASSQETGVAYEQYF.